This is a list of T cell receptor beta chains from one sample in a study of cytomegalovirus exposure and HLA in healthy donors. The table came from immunoSEQ multiplex PCR; TCRdb's copy has only in-frame clones and leaves some out. The sample consists of under 80,000 clones, roughly two thirds of them appearing once. The sample comprised PBMCs. All receptors come from a woman aged 25 to 39 in good health and CMV-seronegative. The CDR3 runs from the conserved cysteine through the conserved F or W. Each record gives: clone size, J gene, D gene, V gene, CDR3 DNA, CDR3 protein. The D gene is left open where the match is weak. Clone size is stated in some rows and not others, as once, few, many or a class when expanded.

NA TRBJ2-3 TRBD2 TRBV7-2 TGTGCCAGCAGCTTATTGGCGGGGGGGCTTTCTTTT CASSLLAGGLSF
NA TRBJ1-1 NA TRBV19 TGTGCCAGTGAACGGACAAGAGCGAACACTGAAGCTTTCTTT CASERTRANTEAFF
NA TRBJ1-1 NA TRBV6-4 TGTGCCAGGGCACGGAACACTGAAGCTTTCTTT CARARNTEAFF
NA TRBJ2-3 TRBD2 TRBV4-2 TGTGCCAGCAGCCAAGATCTAGCGGGAGAGGAGGCAGATACGCAGTATTTT CASSQDLAGEEADTQYF
NA TRBJ1-1 NA TRBV29-1 TGCAGCGTTGAAATCCGGAGGGCTTTCTTT CSVEIRRAFF
once TRBJ2-2 NA TRBV19 TGTGCCAGTAGTATGCTCGGACACTACACCGGGGAGCTGTTTTTT CASSMLGHYTGELFF
NA TRBJ2-1 NA TRBV2 TGTGCCAGCAGTGAAAACCCGCTACCCCGGGGGAATGAGCAGTTCTTC CASSENPLPRGNEQFF
NA TRBJ1-2 TRBD1 TRBV19 TGTGCCAGCATGGGACAGGGAAGAGTTGGCTACACCTTC CASMGQGRVGYTF
NA TRBJ1-5 NA TRBV6-5 TGTGCCAGCAGTTCGACAGGCCCTGGTTTCCAGCCCCAGCATTTT CASSSTGPGFQPQHF
few TRBJ1-5 NA TRBV6-6 TGTGCCAGCAGTTACTCTCGTTATCAGCCCCAGCATTTT CASSYSRYQPQHF
NA TRBJ2-7 NA TRBV6-1 TGTGCCAGCAGTGAAGATGACAGGTCCTACGAGCAGTACTTC CASSEDDRSYEQYF
NA TRBJ1-1 NA TRBV10-2 TGCGCCAGCAGTGAGTGGTTCGACACAAACACTGAAGCTTTCTTT CASSEWFDTNTEAFF
NA TRBJ2-7 TRBD2 TRBV6-5 TGCGCCAGCAGTTACCGGGAGGGATCCTACGAGCAGTACTTC CASSYREGSYEQYF
NA TRBJ2-2 NA TRBV9 TGTGCCAGCAGCCCTTTCCGCACCGGGGAGCTGTTTTTT CASSPFRTGELFF
NA TRBJ1-2 NA TRBV6-6 TGTGCCAGCAGTTATATGGCAGGGTGGGACTATGGCTACACCTTC CASSYMAGWDYGYTF
few TRBJ2-7 TRBD1 TRBV4-3 TGCGCCAGCAGCCAAGGAACAGGGGTGGCCTACGAGCAGTACTTC CASSQGTGVAYEQYF
NA TRBJ1-2 NA TRBV28 TGTGCCAGCTATCAGGGATTCTATGGCTACACCTTC CASYQGFYGYTF
NA TRBJ2-3 TRBD2 TRBV9 TGTGCCAGCAGCGTAGATAGCGGGGGATCCCCGGGGGCAGATACGCAGTATTTT CASSVDSGGSPGADTQYF
NA TRBJ2-7 TRBD2 TRBV5-6 TGTGCCAGCAGCTCTAGCGGGGGGGACTACGAGCAGTACTTC CASSSSGGDYEQYF
once TRBJ2-7 NA TRBV20-1 TGCAGTGCTAGCCCCTCGTACGAGCAGTACTTC CSASPSYEQYF
NA TRBJ1-1 NA TRBV5-4 TGTGCCAGCAGCTTCGCCGGGACTGAAGCTTTCTTT CASSFAGTEAFF
NA TRBJ1-5 TRBD1 TRBV5-1 TGCGCCAGCAGGGGGGACAGGGATCAGCCCCAGCATTTT CASRGDRDQPQHF
NA TRBJ1-5 NA TRBV10-3 TGTGCCATCAGTGGGACAGATCAGCCCCAGCATTTT CAISGTDQPQHF
NA TRBJ1-5 NA TRBV7-2 TGTGCCAGCAGCCTTGGACAGAGCAATCAGCCCCAGCATTTT CASSLGQSNQPQHF
few TRBJ1-2 NA TRBV7-9 TGTGCCAGCAGCCAACAGTCTTGGGCGAACTATGGCTACACCTTC CASSQQSWANYGYTF
NA TRBJ1-1 NA TRBV5-1 TGCGCCAGCAGCTTAGCAGGTCCCTTGAACACTGAAGCTTTCTTT CASSLAGPLNTEAFF
NA TRBJ1-5 NA TRBV7-2 TGTGCCAGCAGCTTACAGAGGAGGCAGCCCCAGCATTTT CASSLQRRQPQHF
NA TRBJ2-1 NA TRBV15 TGTGCCACCAGCAGGGATCCAGGGGTTATCTCCTACAATGAGCAGTTCTTC CATSRDPGVISYNEQFF
NA TRBJ2-3 TRBD2 TRBV5-1 TGCGCCAGCAGCTTGGAAATAGCGGGGGCCCTAAGCACAGATACGCAGTATTTT CASSLEIAGALSTDTQYF
NA TRBJ1-1 TRBD1 TRBV7-2 TGTGCCAGCAGCTGGGCCTCCGGGACAGGGGAAGAAGCTTTCTTT CASSWASGTGEEAFF
few TRBJ2-7 NA TRBV7-9 TGTGCCAGCAGCTTCAGGGTGAGTGACGAGCAGTACTTC CASSFRVSDEQYF
NA TRBJ2-3 TRBD2 TRBV4-3 TGCGCCAGCAGCCAAGATCTGGTAGCGGGGGGGCCCACAGATACGCAGTATTTT CASSQDLVAGGPTDTQYF
few TRBJ2-6 NA TRBV11-3 TGTGCCAGCAGCGGCGAGGGCTCTGGGGCCAACGTCCTGACTTTC CASSGEGSGANVLTF
few TRBJ1-5 NA TRBV7-9 TGTGCCAGCAGCCCTCTTCGACAGGCCTTTAGCAATCAGCCCCAGCATTTT CASSPLRQAFSNQPQHF
NA TRBJ2-5 TRBD1 TRBV7-3 TGTGCCAGCAGCTCCGGACAGGCGTACCAAGAGACCCAGTACTTC CASSSGQAYQETQYF
NA TRBJ1-1 TRBD1 TRBV7-3 TGTGCCAGCAGCTTCGGCGGACAGGGGGTAGAGGGCACTGAAGCTTTCTTT CASSFGGQGVEGTEAFF
NA TRBJ1-1 NA TRBV5-1 TGCGCCAGCAGCTTGGACGGTATGAACACTGAAGCTTTCTTT CASSLDGMNTEAFF
NA TRBJ1-2 TRBD1 TRBV4-3 TGCGCCAGCAGCCAACCGCGGTCGGACAGGGACTATGGCTACACCTTC CASSQPRSDRDYGYTF
few TRBJ1-2 NA TRBV7-8 TGTGCCAGCAGCCCACAGGGACACTATGGCTACACCTTC CASSPQGHYGYTF
NA TRBJ1-2 TRBD1 TRBV5-6 TGTGCCAGCAGCGCCTGGACAGGGGGTCCGAATAACTATGGCTACACCTTC CASSAWTGGPNNYGYTF
NA TRBJ2-3 TRBD2 TRBV11-3 TGTGCCACCCCAAAGGGCGGGGGGCAGAGCACAGATACGCAGTATTTT CATPKGGGQSTDTQYF
NA TRBJ2-5 TRBD2 TRBV5-1 TGCGCCAGCAGCCGGGCGGCGGGGGGTATCCAAGAGACCCAGTACTTC CASSRAAGGIQETQYF
NA TRBJ1-2 TRBD1 TRBV18 TGTGCCAGCTCACTCGACAGGGGTGATGGCTACACCTTC CASSLDRGDGYTF
NA TRBJ2-7 TRBD1 TRBV10-3 TGTGCCAGCAGTTACGAGGGGGCGGGCGAGCAGTACTTC CASSYEGAGEQYF
NA TRBJ1-2 TRBD1 TRBV19 TGTGCCAGTAGTGCTCGGACAGGTCCGACGCGTGGCTACACCTTC CASSARTGPTRGYTF
NA TRBJ2-4 NA TRBV7-9 TGTGCCAGCAGCTTAGATCGAGGACAGCTCGAACCCATTCAGTACTTC CASSLDRGQLEPIQYF
once TRBJ2-5 TRBD1 TRBV18 TGTGCCAGCTCACCATACAGGGGGCGAGGAGAGACCCAGTACTTC CASSPYRGRGETQYF
few TRBJ2-2 NA TRBV19 TGTGCCAGTAGTACTCCAGGACTCACCGGGGAGCTGTTTTTT CASSTPGLTGELFF
NA TRBJ1-1 NA TRBV10-3 TGTGCCATCAGTTTCCAGGGAATCCAGAACACTGAAGCTTTCTTT CAISFQGIQNTEAFF
once TRBJ1-1 NA TRBV7-2 TGTGCCAGCAGGAGGGCCATAACGAACACTGAAGCTTTCTTT CASRRAITNTEAFF
NA TRBJ2-3 NA TRBV5-4 TGTGCCAGCAGCTTATCCGGGTCGGATACGCAGTATTTT CASSLSGSDTQYF
NA TRBJ2-7 NA TRBV2 TGTGTTAGCAAGCAGAAGGCGGCATACGAGCAGTACTTC CVSKQKAAYEQYF
NA TRBJ2-7 NA TRBV28 TGTGCCAGCAGTTTGACGGACACCTACGAGCAGTACTTC CASSLTDTYEQYF
few TRBJ2-3 TRBD1 TRBV5-4 TGTGCCAGCAGCTCCCCACAGGGGGCCCTTTCAGATACGCAGTATTTT CASSSPQGALSDTQYF
NA TRBJ2-1 TRBD2 TRBV15 TGTGCCACCAGCAGAGATCAAGCGGGGGCTCATGAGCAGTTCTTC CATSRDQAGAHEQFF
NA TRBJ1-5 NA TRBV5-1 TGCGCCAGCAGCTTGACAGGTAATAGCAATCAGCCCCAGCATTTT CASSLTGNSNQPQHF
once TRBJ2-7 TRBD1 TRBV10-3 TGTGCCATCAGTATGACCAGGGGGGAGCAGTACTTC CAISMTRGEQYF